The 13 T cell receptor beta chains presented below share a single source sample, sequenced in a study of cytotoxic CD8 clonotypes in ibrutinib-treated CLL. Libraries were prepared by immunoSEQ multiplex PCR; TCRdb keeps only in-frame clonotypes and omits some of them. The sample has 40,000 to 55,000 clones; over 80% are singletons. The material was PBMCs, obtained after 24 months of ibrutinib treatment. The receptors come from a human donor with chronic lymphocytic leukemia.

This rearrangement joins TRBV7-9 to TRBJ2-1, with 9 bases lining up with TRBD2. CDR1 and CDR2 (germline): SEHNR, FQNEAQ (reference sequence). J lost 4 bases, V lost 5 bases, and 9 bases had no gene match. CDR3 size: 16 residues. The CDR3 DNA sequence: TGTGCCAGCAGCCCGGTAGCGGGAGTTGGATACAATGAGCAGTTCTTC. Its protein product is CASSPVAGVGYNEQFF.

The rearrangement links TRBV6-5 to TRBJ2-5; 7 bases match TRBD1. The assigned J gene may be wrong: the sequence end matches TRBJ2-7 better. The CDR3 covers 14 residues. The germline gives CDR1 MNHEY, CDR2 SVGAGI. The CDR3 protein is CASSYRDSHYEQYF. CDR3 coding DNA: TGTGCCAGCAGTTACCGGGACAGTCACTACGAGCAGTACTTC.

The chain uses TRBV28 and TRBJ1-1; the match to TRBD1 covers 8 bases. The trim removed 5 bases at V and 1 base at J, leaving 9 bases unmatched. CDR3 length: 16 amino acids. Germline CDR1 is MDHEN and CDR2 is SYDVKM. Here the CDR3 reads CASSPRQGSGNTEAFF. The CDR3 DNA sequence: TGTGCCAGCAGTCCTCGACAGGGGTCGGGGAACACTGAAGCTTTCTTT.

This clone showed up just a few times. The chain couples TRBV2 to TRBJ1-1; D unresolved. V was clipped by 2 bases and J by 1 base, with 5 bases between them. In germline, CDR1 is SNHLY, CDR2 FYNNEI. This CDR3 has 13 residues. CDR3 residues: CASSEYENTEAFF. CDR3 in DNA: TGTGCCAGCAGTGAATATGAGAACACTGAAGCTTTCTTT.

This clone was counted once. The chain recombines TRBV5-8 with TRBJ1-2, with 9 bases fitting TRBD1. Germline CDR1 is SGHTS and CDR2 is YDEGEE. The V and J ends lost 0 bases and 8 bases, in that order; junction bases with no gene match: 11. This CDR3 region has 16 residues. CDR3 in amino acids: CASSLAGTGTGYGYTF. CDR3 sequence (DNA): TGTGCCAGCAGCTTGGCGGGCACCGGGACAGGGTACGGCTACACCTTC.

The chain uses TRBV19 and TRBJ2-1, with D perhaps matching TRBD1 or TRBD2 (5 bases each). The CDR3 consists of 17 residues. Trimming took off 3 bases at V and 6 bases at J, with 21 bases between the two ends. Germline assignment: CDR1 LNHDA and CDR2 SQIVND (reference sequence). The CDR3 DNA follows: TGTGCCAGTAGTATCGGGGTCTGGGACGCCTACCGCAATGAGCAGTTCTTC. Translating gives CASSIGVWDAYRNEQFF.

CDR3 bases: TGTGCCAGCAGTTCCTCAGGGTATAGCAATCAGCCCCAGCATTTT. Amino acids: CASSSSGYSNQPQHF. The chain has TRBV6-5 and TRBJ1-5, with a tentative D call TRBD1 (5 bases). This CDR3 has 15 residues. Trimming left V 4 bases short and J 0 bases short, with 10 bases between. The V gene's germline CDR1 is MNHEY and CDR2 SVGAGI.

This chain links TRBV19 with TRBJ1-2; TRBD1 matches 7 bases. This CDR3 is 15 amino acids long. V lost 6 bases and J lost 2; bases outside the gene matches: 9. Germline CDR1 reads LNHDA; CDR2 reads SQIVND (reference sequence). The CDR3 nucleotides are TGTGCCAGTAGCGGAACGACAGGGACCAACTATGGCTACACCTTC. Its protein product is CASSGTTGTNYGYTF.

This clone was detected only once. The V and J genes are TRBV18 and TRBJ2-3, with D maybe TRBD2 (6 bases). The CDR3 spans 16 residues. Germline loops: CDR1 KGHSH, CDR2 LQKENI. Between the trimmed V and J ends, which lost 1 base and 0 bases, there was a span of 11 bases. The CDR3 coding sequence is TGTGCCAGCTCACCACTGACGGGAGTCAGCACAGATACGCAGTATTTT. It is translated as CASSPLTGVSTDTQYF.

The J gene is TRBJ1-4, the V gene TRBV19; D is undetermined. The V gene's germline CDR1 is LNHDA and CDR2 SQIVND (reference sequence). Trimming removed 5 bases from V and 0 bases from J, with 13 bases in between. This CDR3 has 16 amino acids. CDR3 nucleotides: TGTGCCAGTAGTCCCCCCTACACTGCAACTAATGAAAAACTGTTTTTT. This translates into CASSPPYTATNEKLFF.

This clone showed up many times. The chain combines TRBV28 with TRBJ2-7; tentatively, D is TRBD1 (6 bases). Germline CDR1 is MDHEN and CDR2 is SYDVKM. The CDR3 is 15 amino acids. Trimming took 2 bases from V and 5 from J, leaving 16 bases between them. This CDR3 is CASSLRAGAFDEQYF. CDR3 nucleotide sequence: TGTGCCAGCAGTTTAAGGGCAGGGGCTTTCGACGAGCAGTACTTC.

The chain joins TRBV7-8 to TRBJ1-2; unclear D gene. The V end was cut by 0 bases, the J end by 0 bases, with 8 bases between. The CDR3 has 15 amino acids. The germline V gene has CDR1 SGHVS and CDR2 FQNEAQ. CDR3 sequence reads: CASSLARDSNYGYTF. The DNA of the CDR3 is TGTGCCAGCAGCTTAGCGCGGGATTCTAACTATGGCTACACCTTC.

This clone was seen a handful of times. The chain carries TRBV28 and TRBJ1-5; 12 bases are shared with TRBD1. The CDR3 sequence is 15 residues long. The V gene end was trimmed by 5 bases and the J gene end by 5 bases; junction bases not matched to a gene: 4. The germline V gene has CDR1 MDHEN and CDR2 SYDVKM. DNA of the CDR3: TGTGCCAGCAGTGGGACAGGGGGCGCGTATCAGCCCCAGCATTTT. It is translated as CASSGTGGAYQPQHF.